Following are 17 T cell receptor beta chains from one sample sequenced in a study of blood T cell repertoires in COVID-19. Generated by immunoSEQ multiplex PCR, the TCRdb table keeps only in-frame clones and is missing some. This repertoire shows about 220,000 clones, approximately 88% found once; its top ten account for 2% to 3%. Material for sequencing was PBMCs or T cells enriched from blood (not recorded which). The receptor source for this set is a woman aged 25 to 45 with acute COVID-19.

This CDR3 reads CASSLDRVGVGTEAFF. The CDR3 coding sequence is TGTGCCAGCAGCCTAGACAGGGTCGGGGTGGGAACTGAAGCTTTCTTT. The genes are TRBV28 and TRBJ1-1, with TRBD1 identical over 7 bases. Germline values: CDR1 MDHEN, CDR2 SYDVKM. The CDR3 runs to 16 residues. The V and J ends lost 6 bases and 5 bases, in that order; junction bases with no gene match: 15. Combining the CDR3 with reference TRBV28 and TRBJ1-1 gives the whole variable domain DVKVTQSSRYLVKRTGEKVFLECVQDMDHENMFWYRQDPGLGLRLIYFSYDVKMKEKGDIPEGYSVSREKKERFSLILESASTNQTSMYLCASSLDRVGVGTEAFFGQGTRLTVV.

In DNA form, the CDR3 reads TGTGCCAGCAGCAAGACTAGCGGGGGGGCCACAGAGACCCAGTACTTC. Amino acids: CASSKTSGGATETQYF. The rearrangement links TRBV9 to TRBJ2-5, with 14 bases that match TRBD2. J was trimmed by 4 bases and V by 4 bases; bases with no gene match: 6. The CDR3 length is 16 residues. Germline V gene data show CDR1 as SGDLS and CDR2 as YYNGEE.

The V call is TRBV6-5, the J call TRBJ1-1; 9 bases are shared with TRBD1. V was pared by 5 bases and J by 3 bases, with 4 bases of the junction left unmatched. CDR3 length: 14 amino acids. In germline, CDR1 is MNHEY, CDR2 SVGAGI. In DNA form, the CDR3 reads TGTGCCAGCAGTACGGGACAGGGAGACACTGAAGCTTTCTTT. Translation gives CASSTGQGDTEAFF.

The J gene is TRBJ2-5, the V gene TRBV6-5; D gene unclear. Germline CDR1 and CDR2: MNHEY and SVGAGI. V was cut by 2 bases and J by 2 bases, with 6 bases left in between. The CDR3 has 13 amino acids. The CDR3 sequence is CASSYVVQETQYF. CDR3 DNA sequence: TGTGCCAGCAGTTACGTCGTTCAAGAGACCCAGTACTTC.

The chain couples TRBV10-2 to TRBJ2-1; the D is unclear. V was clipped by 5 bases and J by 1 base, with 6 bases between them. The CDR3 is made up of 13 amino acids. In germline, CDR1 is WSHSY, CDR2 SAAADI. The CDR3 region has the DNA TGCGCCAGCAGTCCACGGTCCTACAATGAGCAGTTCTTC. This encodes CASSPRSYNEQFF.

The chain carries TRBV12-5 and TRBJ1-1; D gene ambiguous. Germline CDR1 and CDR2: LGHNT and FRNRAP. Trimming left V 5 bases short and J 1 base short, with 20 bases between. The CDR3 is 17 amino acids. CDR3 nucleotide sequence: TGTGCTAGTGGTCCCCCATTTCGAGGGCCGGGGAACACTGAAGCTTTCTTT. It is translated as CASGPPFRGPGNTEAFF.

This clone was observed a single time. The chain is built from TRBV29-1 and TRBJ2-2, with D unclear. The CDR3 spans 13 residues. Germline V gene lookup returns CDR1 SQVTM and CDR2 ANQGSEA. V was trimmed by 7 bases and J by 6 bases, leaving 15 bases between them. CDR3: CSGTTASAGELFF. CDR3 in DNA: TGCAGCGGTACCACAGCCTCGGCCGGGGAGCTGTTTTTT.

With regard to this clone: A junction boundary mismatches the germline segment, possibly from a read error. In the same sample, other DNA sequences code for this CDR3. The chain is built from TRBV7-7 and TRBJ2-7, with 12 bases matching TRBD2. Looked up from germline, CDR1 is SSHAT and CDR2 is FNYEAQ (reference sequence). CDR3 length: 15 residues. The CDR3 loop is CASSPRLAGAGEQYF. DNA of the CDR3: TGTGCTAGCAGCCCCCGACTAGCGGGGGCAGGGGAGCAGTATTTC.

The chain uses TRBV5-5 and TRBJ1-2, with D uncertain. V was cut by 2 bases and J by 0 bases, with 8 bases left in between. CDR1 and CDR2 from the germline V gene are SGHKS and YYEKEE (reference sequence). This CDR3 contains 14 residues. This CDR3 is CASSFRRANYGYTF. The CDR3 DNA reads TGTGCCAGCAGCTTCCGTAGAGCTAACTATGGCTACACCTTC. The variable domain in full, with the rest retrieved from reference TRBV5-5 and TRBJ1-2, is DAGVTQSPTHLIKTRGQQVTLRCSPISGHKSVSWYQQVLGQGPQFIFQYYEKEERGRGNFPDRFSARQFPNYSSELNVNALLLGDSALYLCASSFRRANYGYTFGSGTRLTVV.

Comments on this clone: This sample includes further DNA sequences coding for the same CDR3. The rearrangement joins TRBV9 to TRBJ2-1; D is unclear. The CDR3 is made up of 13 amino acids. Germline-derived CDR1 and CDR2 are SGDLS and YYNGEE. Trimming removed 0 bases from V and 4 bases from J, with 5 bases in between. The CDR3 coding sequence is TGTGCCAGCAGCGTAGGCGCTTACAATGAGCAGTTCTTC. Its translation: CASSVGAYNEQFF.

CDR3 DNA: TGTGCCAGCAGTCCACCTCGGCGAGGGCGCTACGAGCAGTACTTC. Translated: CASSPPRRGRYEQYF. The rearrangement links TRBV27 to TRBJ2-7; the D gene is possibly TRBD2 (5 bases). The germline V gene has CDR1 MNHEY and CDR2 SMNVEV (reference sequence). Deletions cut 5 bases from V and 3 bases from J, with 17 bases between. The CDR3 is 15 amino acids.

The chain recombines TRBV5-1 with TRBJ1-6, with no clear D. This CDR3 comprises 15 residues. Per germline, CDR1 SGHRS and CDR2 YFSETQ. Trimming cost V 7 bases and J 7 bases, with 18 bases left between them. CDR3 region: CASAFLGGPNSPLHF. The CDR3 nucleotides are TGCGCCAGCGCCTTTTTGGGAGGGCCGAATTCACCCCTCCACTTT.

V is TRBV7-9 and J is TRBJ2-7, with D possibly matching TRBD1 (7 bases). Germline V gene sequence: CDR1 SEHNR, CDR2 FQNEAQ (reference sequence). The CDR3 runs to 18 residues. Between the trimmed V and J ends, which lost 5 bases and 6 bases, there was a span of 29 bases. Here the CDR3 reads CASSPLAGQRPPGGEQYF. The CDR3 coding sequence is TGTGCCAGCAGCCCTCTTGCGGGACAGAGGCCCCCCGGGGGCGAGCAGTACTTC. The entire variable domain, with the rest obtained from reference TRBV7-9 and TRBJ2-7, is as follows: DTGVSQNPRHKITKRGQNVTFRCDPISEHNRLYWYRQTLGQGPEFLTYFQNEAQLEKSRLLSDRFSAERPKGSFSTLEIQRTEQGDSAMYLCASSPLAGQRPPGGEQYFGPGTRLTVT.

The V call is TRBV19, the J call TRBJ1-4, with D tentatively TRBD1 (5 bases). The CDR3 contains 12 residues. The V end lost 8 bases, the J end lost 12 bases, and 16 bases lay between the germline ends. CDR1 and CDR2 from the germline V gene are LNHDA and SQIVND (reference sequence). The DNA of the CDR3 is TGTGCCAGTCAAGGAGGGGCCGGCGAACTGTTTTTT. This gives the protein CASQGGAGELFF. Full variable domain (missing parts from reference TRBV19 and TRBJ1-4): DGGITQSPKYLFRKEGQNVTLSCEQNLNHDAMYWYRQDPGQGLRLIYYSQIVNDFQKGDIAEGYSVSREKKESFPLTVTSAQKNPTAFYLCASQGGAGELFFGSGTQLSVL.

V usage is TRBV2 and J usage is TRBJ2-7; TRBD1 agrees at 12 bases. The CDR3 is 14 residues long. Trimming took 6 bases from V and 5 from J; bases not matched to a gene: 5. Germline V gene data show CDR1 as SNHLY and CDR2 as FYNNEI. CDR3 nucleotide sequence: TGTGCCAGCAGCACCGGGACAGGGGGCGACGAGCAGTACTTC. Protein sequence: CASSTGTGGDEQYF.

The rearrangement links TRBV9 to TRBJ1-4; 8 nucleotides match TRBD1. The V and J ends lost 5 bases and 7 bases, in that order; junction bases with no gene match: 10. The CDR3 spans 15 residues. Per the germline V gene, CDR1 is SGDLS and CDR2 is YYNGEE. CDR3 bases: TGTGCCAGCAGTGATAACAGGGGGGAAACTGAAAAACTGTTTTTT. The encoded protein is CASSDNRGETEKLFF. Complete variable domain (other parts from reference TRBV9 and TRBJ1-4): DSGVTQTPKHLITATGQRVTLRCSPRSGDLSVYWYQQSLDQGLQFLIQYYNGEERAKGNILERFSAQQFPDLHSELNLSSLELGDSALYFCASSDNRGETEKLFFGSGTQLSVL.

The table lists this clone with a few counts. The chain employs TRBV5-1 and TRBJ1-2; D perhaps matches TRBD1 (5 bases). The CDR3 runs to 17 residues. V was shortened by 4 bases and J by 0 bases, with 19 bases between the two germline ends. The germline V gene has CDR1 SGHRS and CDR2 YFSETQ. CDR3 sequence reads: CASSGWGRDWANYGYTF. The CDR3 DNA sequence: TGCGCCAGCAGCGGCTGGGGTCGGGACTGGGCTAACTATGGCTACACCTTC. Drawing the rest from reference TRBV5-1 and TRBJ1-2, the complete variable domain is KAGVTQTPRYLIKTRGQQVTLSCSPISGHRSVSWYQQTPGQGLQFLFEYFSETQRNKGNFPGRFSGRQFSNSRSEMNVSTLELGDSALYLCASSGWGRDWANYGYTFGSGTRLTVV.